A single sample gave rise to the 24 T cell receptor beta chains below, sequenced in a study of high-grade serous ovarian cancer treatment subgroups. The data were produced by immunoSEQ multiplex PCR, yet TCRdb's version contains in-frame clones alone and is incomplete. Here the sample spans 30,000 or so clones, roughly four fifths being singletons. The tumor samples were collected prior to definitive surgery or chemotherapy. The sequencing sample was made of tumor tissue. All receptors derive from a human donor with high-grade serous ovarian cancer.

V and J are TRBV6-1 and TRBJ2-1, with D unresolved. The CDR3 runs 13 residues. Germline values: CDR1 MNHNS, CDR2 SASEGT. Trimming took 4 bases from V and 9 from J, leaving 13 bases between them. The CDR3 loop reads CASSVPPRPEQFF. The DNA of the CDR3 is TGTGCCAGCAGTGTGCCCCCTAGGCCTGAGCAGTTCTTC.

The chain recombines TRBV5-5 with TRBJ2-7; D possibly corresponds to TRBD1 (5 bases). The ends were cut back, 3 bases at V and 0 bases at J, with 10 bases in the middle. The CDR3 is made up of 14 amino acids. Germline CDR1 reads SGHKS; CDR2 reads YYEKEE (reference sequence). The CDR3 sequence is CASSSQGYSYEQYF. Written as DNA, the CDR3 is TGTGCCAGCAGCTCCCAGGGATACTCCTACGAGCAGTACTTC.

The V and J genes are TRBV5-1 and TRBJ2-1; 8 bases align to TRBD2. This CDR3 spans 16 amino acids. Per the germline V gene, CDR1 is SGHRS and CDR2 is YFSETQ. J gave up 2 bases and V 0 bases, and 4 bases lay outside the gene matches. The CDR3 DNA sequence: TGCGCCAGCAGCTTGGTAGGCGGGAGGCCCTACAATGAGCAGTTCTTC. It yields the protein CASSLVGGRPYNEQFF.

The chain combines TRBV6-6 with TRBJ1-1; no reliable D call. CDR1 and CDR2 (germline): MNHNY, SVGAGI (reference sequence). This CDR3 spans 11 amino acids. Trimming pared 4 bases from V and 4 bases from J, leaving 4 bases between. CDR3 loop: CASSFTTEAFF. The CDR3 DNA reads as TGTGCCAGCAGTTTTACCACTGAAGCTTTCTTT.

The chain recombines TRBV10-1 with TRBJ2-6; no definite D call. V was clipped by 3 bases and J by 2 bases, with 11 bases between them. CDR1 WNHNN and CDR2 SYGVQD come from the germline V gene (reference sequence). The CDR3 has 16 residues. The CDR3 sequence: CASSDGQTPGANVLTF. The CDR3 DNA reads TGCGCCAGCAGTGACGGCCAGACACCTGGGGCCAACGTCCTGACTTTC.

This chain uses TRBV9 with TRBJ1-2; 7 bases are a match to TRBD1. Trimming took 3 bases from V and 4 from J; bases not matched to a gene: 6. The germline V gene encodes CDR1 SGDLS and CDR2 YYNGEE. This CDR3 is built from 14 residues. The CDR3 coding sequence is TGTGCCAGCAGCGCCCAGACAGGGATCTATGGCTACACCTTC. This codes for CASSAQTGIYGYTF.

V gene TRBV6-5 combines with J gene TRBJ2-1; D is undetermined. Germline CDR1 MNHEY, CDR2 SVGAGI. CDR3 length: 12 amino acids. Trimming pared 7 bases from V and 7 bases from J, leaving 11 bases between. CDR3 protein: CASNNRVNEQFF. Written as DNA, the CDR3 is TGTGCCAGCAATAACCGGGTGAATGAGCAGTTCTTC.

The chain joins TRBV28 to TRBJ2-1, with 11 bases identical to TRBD2. After removal of 6 bases from V and 3 bases from J, the junction contained 7 bases not matched to a gene. This CDR3 spans 16 amino acids. Germline CDR1 and CDR2: MDHEN and SYDVKM. Here the CDR3 DNA reads TGTGCCAGCAGGATACTAGCGGGAGCGGGCTACAATGAGCAGTTCTTC. It yields the protein CASRILAGAGYNEQFF.

This clone was observed a handful of times. In DNA form, the CDR3 reads TGTGCCAGCAGCCATATCCGGTGGGAGACCCAGTACTTC. Protein product: CASSHIRWETQYF. The chain has TRBV14 and TRBJ2-5; D gene ambiguous. The CDR3 is 13 residues long. The germline V and J ends were trimmed by 3 bases and 5 bases, with 10 bases remaining between them. The germline V gene encodes CDR1 SGHDN and CDR2 FVKESK.

This clone has just one count. V gene TRBV27 combines with J gene TRBJ1-5; D unclear. Germline CDR1 reads MNHEY; CDR2 reads SMNVEV (reference sequence). V was cut by 5 bases and J by 4 bases, with 6 bases left in between. The CDR3 consists of 12 residues. CDR3: CASSLRNQPQHF. The CDR3 bases are TGTGCCAGCAGTCTCCGAAATCAGCCCCAGCATTTT.

The chain recombines TRBV28 with TRBJ2-3; D gene ambiguous. Trimming pared 8 bases from V and 0 bases from J, leaving 15 bases between. The CDR3 loop spans 15 amino acids. CDR1 is MDHEN and CDR2 is SYDVKM in the germline V gene. The CDR3 DNA reads TGTGCCAGCGTCAGCTACGGCGGAAGCACAGATACGCAGTATTTT. Its translation: CASVSYGGSTDTQYF.

The V and J genes are TRBV18 and TRBJ2-3; D may be TRBD2 (6 bases). There are 16 residues in the CDR3. Germline V gene data show CDR1 as KGHSH and CDR2 as LQKENI. The ends were cut back, 0 bases at V and 7 bases at J, with 17 bases in the middle. The CDR3 sequence is CASSPPAGPLTNTQYF. CDR3 sequence (DNA): TGTGCCAGCTCACCACCTGCGGGACCCCTCACTAATACGCAGTATTTT.

The chain joins TRBV11-2 to TRBJ2-5; D perhaps matches TRBD1 (5 bases). CDR3 length equals 16 residues. The V gene's germline CDR1 is SGHAT and CDR2 FQNNGV. V lost 4 bases and J 3 bases, leaving 18 bases between the germline ends. The CDR3 loop reads CASSSTLGQGKETQYF. Here the CDR3 DNA reads TGTGCCAGCAGCTCCACCCTAGGGCAGGGAAAAGAGACCCAGTACTTC.

The chain couples TRBV5-4 to TRBJ2-1; TRBD1 matches at 8 bases. Germline loops: CDR1 SGHNT, CDR2 YYREEE (reference sequence). V gave up 3 bases and J gave up 5 bases; unmatched junction bases: 7. The CDR3 spans 15 residues. CDR3 loop: CASSYGQGQNNEQFF. As DNA, the CDR3 is TGTGCCAGCAGCTACGGACAGGGACAAAACAATGAGCAGTTCTTC.

This clone was seen more than once but under ten times. The chain carries TRBV6-1 and TRBJ2-7; D is undetermined. Deletions cut 0 bases from V and 1 base from J, with 7 bases between. Germline loops: CDR1 MNHNS, CDR2 SASEGT. The CDR3 runs 14 residues. CDR3 region: CASSEAHRSYEQYF. The CDR3 bases are TGTGCCAGCAGTGAAGCGCACCGGTCCTACGAGCAGTACTTC.

The rearrangement uses TRBV9 and TRBJ2-5; D remains ambiguous. Germline loops: CDR1 SGDLS, CDR2 YYNGEE. V lost 0 bases to trimming and J lost 5 bases, with 14 bases between them. There are 15 residues in the CDR3. CDR3 sequence reads: CASSVAPTLGETQYF. The CDR3, as DNA: TGTGCCAGCAGCGTAGCTCCTACTCTGGGGGAGACCCAGTACTTC. Combining the CDR3 with reference TRBV9 and TRBJ2-5 gives the whole variable domain DSGVTQTPKHLITATGQRVTLRCSPRSGDLSVYWYQQSLDQGLQFLIQYYNGEERAKGNILERFSAQQFPDLHSELNLSSLELGDSALYFCASSVAPTLGETQYFGPGTRLLVL.

This rearrangement joins TRBV5-1 to TRBJ2-1; D might be TRBD1 or TRBD2, each matching 5 bases. The CDR3 length is 15 residues. Germline CDR1 SGHRS, CDR2 YFSETQ. The germline V and J ends were trimmed by 7 bases and 4 bases, with 18 bases remaining between them. CDR3 region: CASCDTGTDYNEQFF. CDR3 nucleotide sequence: TGCGCCAGCTGCGATACCGGGACGGATTACAATGAGCAGTTCTTC. The full variable domain, its missing parts supplied by reference TRBV5-1 and TRBJ2-1, is KAGVTQTPRYLIKTRGQQVTLSCSPISGHRSVSWYQQTPGQGLQFLFEYFSETQRNKGNFPGRFSGRQFSNSRSEMNVSTLELGDSALYLCASCDTGTDYNEQFFGPGTRLTVL.

The chain recombines TRBV7-2 with TRBJ2-3; D unresolved. The CDR3 extends over 15 amino acids. The ends were cut back, 0 bases at V and 2 bases at J, with 9 bases in the middle. CDR1 is SGHTA, CDR2 FQGNSA, per germline. The CDR3 protein is CASSLAAGSTDTQYF. The CDR3 DNA sequence: TGTGCCAGCAGCTTAGCGGCAGGCTCCACAGATACGCAGTATTTT.

The CDR3 loop reads CASSEGQATVEKLFF. In DNA, the CDR3 is TGTGCCAGCAGCGAAGGGCAGGCCACGGTTGAAAAACTGTTTTTT. The chain uses TRBV7-9 and TRBJ1-4, with unresolved D. Trimming cost V 5 bases and J 7 bases, with 17 bases left between them. CDR3 length equals 15 residues. The germline CDR1 and CDR2 sequences are SEHNR and FQNEAQ (reference sequence).

The V and J genes are TRBV15 and TRBJ2-7, with D unclear. Germline V gene data show CDR1 as LNHNV and CDR2 as YYDKDF (reference sequence). V was trimmed by 0 bases and J by 6 bases, leaving 6 bases between them. This CDR3 region has 12 residues. The CDR3 nucleotides are TGTGCCACCAGCAGAGATCTGGGCGAGCAGTACTTC. This encodes CATSRDLGEQYF.

The genes are TRBV28 and TRBJ2-7, with D possibly being TRBD1 (5 bases). This CDR3 is 13 amino acids long. V lost 8 bases, J lost 4 bases, and 15 bases lay in between. Germline CDR1 is MDHEN and CDR2 is SYDVKM. CDR3 nucleotides: TGTGCCAGCGGAAGACCCAGGGTTTACGAGCAGTACTTC. Translation gives CASGRPRVYEQYF.

The rearrangement uses TRBV18 and TRBJ2-7; 10 bases line up with TRBD2. This CDR3 is built from 18 residues. CDR1 is KGHSH, CDR2 LQKENI, per germline. V trimming: 2 bases; J trimming: 5 bases; junction bases outside the gene matches: 15. The CDR3 nucleotides read TGTGCCAGCTCACCAGAAGCGGGAGGGATTTTTGGGTTCAACGAGCAGTACTTC. Its translation is CASSPEAGGIFGFNEQYF.

This rearrangement joins TRBV6-5 to TRBJ1-5, with D hard to call. This CDR3 has 14 amino acids. Germline-derived CDR1 and CDR2 are MNHEY and SVGAGI. The V end was cut by 6 bases, the J end by 7 bases, with 16 bases between. CDR3 sequence: CASSPTQPRQPQHF. CDR3 DNA: TGTGCCAGCAGCCCCACGCAACCGAGGCAGCCCCAGCATTTT.

The rearrangement joins TRBV5-4 to TRBJ1-1; 10 bases are shared with TRBD1. Germline CDR1 and CDR2: SGHNT and YYREEE (reference sequence). The CDR3 spans 14 residues. J lost 5 bases, V lost 0 bases, and 1 base had no gene match. CDR3 in amino acids: CASSLAGQGTEAFF. Written as DNA, the CDR3 is TGTGCCAGCAGCTTGGCGGGACAGGGGACTGAAGCTTTCTTT.